These 30 T cell receptor beta chains came from one sample sequenced in a study of blood T cells in healthy people across ages. Alongside a J-beta primer mix, a sample-barcoded 5' primer served in a second PCR lasting 7 to 11 cycles. TCRdb reanalysed the 5' RACE reads using MiXCR and keeps one entry per CDR3 protein. Of around 650,000 distinct CDR3 sequences listed, approximately 40% were seen once; the top ten hold 30%. Sequenced material: blood. The receptors stem from a man older than 75 in good health.

The J gene is TRBJ2-4, the V gene TRBV6-1; 7 bases fit TRBD2. V lost 9 bases, J lost 5 bases, and 19 bases stayed unmatched. The CDR3 runs to 17 residues. CDR1 is MNHNS, CDR2 SASEGT, per germline. CDR3 nucleotides: TGTGCCAGTCACTCCTCCCAGCGGGGACCGGGGGAAAACATTCAGTACTTC. Encoded protein: CASHSSQRGPGENIQYF.

The J gene is TRBJ2-5, the V gene TRBV6-6, with D perhaps TRBD2 (6 bases). In germline, CDR1 is MNHNY, CDR2 SVGAGI (reference sequence). The CDR3 totals 12 residues. Trimming took off 6 bases at V and 11 bases at J, with 16 bases between the two ends. CDR3 sequence: CASSPGRGVQYF. The DNA for the CDR3 is TGTGCCAGCAGCCCTGGGCGGGGTGTTCAGTACTTC.

V is TRBV7-8 and J is TRBJ2-2, with 8 bases fitting TRBD1. Germline CDR1 and CDR2: SGHVS and FQNEAQ. Losses at the gene ends were 0 bases for V and 3 bases for J; bases not matched to a gene: 6. The CDR3 totals 17 residues. CDR3 loop: CASSLAWTGWDTGELFF. Here the CDR3 DNA reads TGTGCCAGCAGCTTAGCCTGGACAGGGTGGGACACCGGGGAGCTGTTTTTT.

This clonotype showed up just a few times. The chain links TRBV5-1 to TRBJ2-1, with 15 bases that match TRBD2. CDR3 length: 15 residues. Germline V gives CDR1 SGHRS, CDR2 YFSETQ. V lost 0 bases to trimming and J lost 9 bases; unmatched junction nucleotides: 1. This CDR3 reads CASSLGGLAGGEQFF. The CDR3 region has the DNA TGCGCCAGCAGCTTGGGGGGACTAGCGGGAGGTGAGCAGTTCTTC.

This chain links TRBV2 with TRBJ2-7, with TRBD2 as a possible D gene (6 bases). The CDR3 runs 13 residues. Germline V gene data show CDR1 as SNHLY and CDR2 as FYNNEI. V lost 7 bases, J lost 2 bases, and 12 bases lay in between. CDR3 residues: CASKEGEPYEQYF. CDR3 coding DNA: TGTGCCAGCAAGGAGGGAGAGCCCTACGAGCAGTACTTC.

This rearrangement joins TRBV3-1 to TRBJ1-1, with a possible D match to TRBD1 (6 bases). V was clipped by 0 bases and J by 11 bases, with 16 bases between them. The CDR3 is 14 amino acids. Germline-derived CDR1 and CDR2 are LGHDT and YNNKEL (reference sequence). Here the CDR3 reads CASSQDNDRWGAFF. In DNA form, the CDR3 reads TGTGCCAGCAGCCAAGATAATGACAGGTGGGGCGCTTTCTTT.

This clonotype was detected many times. The rearrangement uses TRBV7-2 and TRBJ2-1; D may be TRBD1 (7 bases). From germline, CDR1 is SGHTA and CDR2 FQGNSA. This CDR3 spans 14 amino acids. Between the trimmed V and J ends, which lost 5 bases and 7 bases, there was a span of 15 bases. Written as DNA, the CDR3 is TGTGCCAGCAGCCCCCCGACAGGGAGGAATGAGCAGTTCTTC. Translated: CASSPPTGRNEQFF.

In its sample, this clonotype was seen a few times. The V and J genes are TRBV3-1 and TRBJ2-7, with 7 bases identical to TRBD2. V shed 1 base and J 2 bases; nucleotides not matched to a gene: 5. This CDR3 is 15 amino acids long. Germline V gene lookup returns CDR1 LGHDT and CDR2 YNNKEL (reference sequence). The CDR3 nucleotides are TGTGCCAGCAGCCAAGGCATGACTAGCACCTACGAGCAGTACTTC. Residues: CASSQGMTSTYEQYF.

This clonotype was counted between two and nine times. The CDR3 DNA is TGTGCCAGCAGCTTAACTAGCACCCCTAGCACAGATACGCAGTATTTT. Protein: CASSLTSTPSTDTQYF. The chain combines TRBV7-6 with TRBJ2-3; possible D gene TRBD2, 6 bases. Germline CDR1 is SGHVS and CDR2 is FNYEAQ. This CDR3 spans 16 amino acids. V dropped 2 bases and J dropped 0 bases, with 12 bases sitting between them.

This clonotype appeared a few times. This rearrangement joins TRBV5-1 to TRBJ2-5; possibly TRBD2 for D (6 bases). The CDR3 spans 15 residues. CDR1 is SGHRS, CDR2 YFSETQ, per germline. V was clipped by 1 base and J by 11 bases, with 21 bases between them. CDR3 coding DNA: TGCGCCAGCAGCTTGTGGGGGACTCCTCCAGATCAGCAGTACTTC. This codes for CASSLWGTPPDQQYF.

The chain has TRBV4-3 and TRBJ2-1, with D perhaps matching TRBD1 (5 bases). Near its end, the DNA agrees better with TRBJ2-7, so the J call may be wrong. The CDR3 length is 14 residues. Per the germline V gene, CDR1 is LGHNA and CDR2 is YSLEER. In DNA, the CDR3 is TGCGCCAGCAGCCAAGGTCGCAGGGTGGATGAGCAGTACTTC. Protein sequence: CASSQGRRVDEQYF.

This clonotype was found a few times. V gene TRBV25-1 combines with J gene TRBJ2-3; D is possibly TRBD2 (6 bases). The V end was cut by 2 bases, the J end by 2 bases, with 14 bases between. The germline gives CDR1 MGHDK, CDR2 SYGVNS. This CDR3 has 16 amino acids. CDR3 loop: CASSEKPGLATDTQYF. The DNA for the CDR3 is TGTGCCAGCAGTGAAAAACCGGGACTTGCCACAGATACGCAGTATTTT.

The table lists this clonotype with a few counts. The V call is TRBV6-2 or TRBV6-3, the J call TRBJ2-5; a weak D match, TRBD1 (5 bases). This CDR3 has 16 amino acids. Looked up from germline, CDR1 is MNHEY and CDR2 is SVGEGT. V was cut by 0 bases and J by 1 base, with 12 bases left in between. The CDR3 DNA reads as TGTGCCAGCAGTTACTCGAGACAGATAGTCCAAGAGACCCAGTACTTC. Amino acid sequence: CASSYSRQIVQETQYF.

The genes are TRBV6-5 and TRBJ1-2; D gene ambiguous. The CDR3 is 14 residues long. Germline-derived CDR1 and CDR2 are MNHEY and SVGAGI. V lost 4 bases and J lost 7, with 16 bases in between. This CDR3 reads CASSSSSGSGGYTF. As DNA, the CDR3 is TGTGCCAGCAGTTCCTCGTCGGGCTCGGGTGGCTACACCTTC.

The V call is TRBV7-2, the J call TRBJ1-2, with D uncertain. V lost 6 bases, J lost 2 bases, and 16 bases lay in between. The CDR3 loop spans 15 amino acids. From germline, CDR1 is SGHTA and CDR2 FQGNSA. The CDR3 nucleotides are TGTGCCAGCAGTCAGACAAGGGCTTTAAACTATGGCTACACCTTC. This codes for CASSQTRALNYGYTF.

In this sample, this clonotype turned up many times. This rearrangement joins TRBV5-8 to TRBJ2-5; D possibly matches TRBD1 or TRBD2 (5 bases each). V was pared by 4 bases and J by 0 bases, with 13 bases between. The CDR3 runs to 15 residues. Germline-derived CDR1 and CDR2 are SGHTS and YDEGEE. The CDR3 DNA reads as TGTGCCAGCAGCCCGAGGGACCGAGACCAAGAGACCCAGTACTTC. Translated: CASSPRDRDQETQYF.

This clonotype appeared many times. The chain links TRBV6-5 to TRBJ2-3; D is perhaps TRBD1 (6 bases). Germline CDR1 reads MNHEY; CDR2 reads SVGAGI. The CDR3 loop spans 15 amino acids. Trimming stripped 6 bases from V and 2 bases from J, with 15 bases between. The CDR3 coding sequence is TGTGCCAGCAGATTGGGGGCCGCTCCCACAGATACGCAGTATTTT. Translating it yields CASRLGAAPTDTQYF.

The chain joins TRBV20-1 to TRBJ2-7; 9 bases are shared with TRBD2. The CDR3 runs 15 residues. CDR1 and CDR2 (germline): DFQATT, SNEGSKA (reference sequence). Trimming at V came to 3 bases and at J to 0 bases, leaving 6 bases not matched to a gene. CDR3 residues: CSARQAGGRSYEQYF. For the CDR3, the DNA is TGCAGTGCTAGGCAAGCGGGGGGTCGCTCCTACGAGCAGTACTTC.

This clonotype has just a few counts. This sequence joins TRBV21-1 and TRBJ2-4; the D segment call TRBD2 is taken from the table without a DNA check. The J call could be wrong; TRBJ2-7 is a better fit for the DNA end. TRBV21-1 is an annotated pseudogene. The CDR3 has 13 amino acids. CDR3: CASSVLAFHEQYF. DNA of the CDR3: TGTGCCAGCAGCGTGCTAGCTTTCCACGAGCAGTACTTC.

The table lists this clonotype with many counts. The V call is TRBV20-1, the J call TRBJ2-5, with D possibly called TRBD1 or TRBD2 (5 bases each). The CDR3 sequence is 13 residues long. Germline V CDR1 and CDR2: DFQATT, SNEGSKA (reference sequence). The V end was cut by 5 bases, the J end by 1 base, with 11 bases between. The CDR3 loop reads CSAGDVTQETQYF. CDR3 nucleotides: TGCAGTGCTGGGGACGTGACCCAAGAGACCCAGTACTTC.

This clonotype has only one observation. The chain is built from TRBV27 and TRBJ2-1; no clear D. CDR3 length: 15 amino acids. V gave up 6 bases and J gave up 1 base, with 13 bases separating them. Germline V gene data show CDR1 as MNHEY and CDR2 as SMNVEV (reference sequence). As DNA, the CDR3 is TGTGCCAGCAGGTTACGACTGACATCCTACAATGAGCAGTTCTTC. Translated, it gives CASRLRLTSYNEQFF.

This clonotype was found a few times. The gene calls are TRBV5-1 and TRBJ2-1; the match to TRBD1 covers 7 bases. There are 15 residues in the CDR3. Germline V gene sequence: CDR1 SGHRS, CDR2 YFSETQ. V lost 0 bases to trimming and J lost 7 bases; unmatched junction nucleotides: 7. In DNA, the CDR3 is TGCGCCAGCAGCTTGGCTCAGGGGGAGTATAATGAGCAGTTCTTC. Protein: CASSLAQGEYNEQFF.

This clonotype was counted between two and nine times. The chain links TRBV28 to TRBJ1-5; TRBD1 aligns across 7 bases. There are 17 residues in the CDR3. Germline V gives CDR1 MDHEN, CDR2 SYDVKM. J lost 4 bases, V lost 6 bases, and 15 bases had no gene match. CDR3 amino acids: CASRVSAGGIGNQPQHF. The CDR3 DNA reads TGTGCCAGCAGAGTATCGGCAGGGGGTATTGGAAATCAGCCCCAGCATTTT.

The rearrangement links TRBV27 to TRBJ2-1, with 9 bases that match TRBD2. Germline values: CDR1 MNHEY, CDR2 SMNVEV (reference sequence). CDR3 size: 16 residues. The J segment lost 5 bases and the V segment lost 5 bases, leaving 10 bases of the junction unmatched. In nucleotides, the CDR3 is TGTGCCAGCAGTCCAGCCCTGTTAGCGGGGGACAATGAGCAGTTCTTC. As protein: CASSPALLAGDNEQFF.

This clonotype has just one count. The chain is built from TRBV18 and TRBJ1-1; D gene uncertain. V was pared by 3 bases and J by 1 base, with 6 bases between. The CDR3 sequence is 13 residues long. Germline V CDR1 and CDR2: KGHSH, LQKENI. The DNA of the CDR3 is TGTGCCAGCTCACCGGGAGCGAACACTGAAGCTTTCTTT. It yields the protein CASSPGANTEAFF.

The chain is built from TRBV6-5 and TRBJ1-3; D is unresolved. Germline V lookup: CDR1 MNHEY, CDR2 SVGAGI. V was cut by 4 bases and J by 0 bases, with 10 bases left in between. This CDR3 spans 15 amino acids. The CDR3 here is CASSLDFSSGNTIYF. The CDR3 nucleotides read TGTGCCAGCAGTTTAGACTTCAGCTCTGGAAACACCATATATTTT.

This clonotype has at least ten counts. This chain uses TRBV6-5 with TRBJ1-2, with D hard to call. Trimming took 7 bases from V and 4 from J, leaving 16 bases between them. Germline V gene sequence: CDR1 MNHEY, CDR2 SVGAGI. This CDR3 is 14 amino acids long. In DNA form, the CDR3 reads TGTGCCAGCACCTCGGTCAGATCCGGCTATGGCTACACCTTC. Its protein is CASTSVRSGYGYTF.

The chain carries TRBV30 and TRBJ1-2; D not certain. The CDR3 spans 11 residues. Deletions cut 6 bases from V and 4 bases from J, with 9 bases between. In germline, CDR1 is GTSNPN, CDR2 SVGIG (reference sequence). The CDR3 reads CACDIAYGYTF. In DNA, the CDR3 is TGTGCCTGCGACATAGCCTATGGCTACACCTTC. Complete variable domain (other parts from reference TRBV30 and TRBJ1-2): SQTIHQWPATLVQPVGSPLSLECTVEGTSNPNLYWYRQAAGRGLQLLFYSVGIGQISSEVPQNLSASRPQDRQFILSSKKLLLSDSGFYLCACDIAYGYTFGSGTRLTVV.

V usage is TRBV2 and J usage is TRBJ2-1; 8 nucleotides agree with TRBD2. The CDR3 totals 13 residues. J gave up 10 bases and V 6 bases, and 8 bases lay outside the gene matches. Germline V gene sequence: CDR1 SNHLY, CDR2 FYNNEI. The DNA for the CDR3 is TGTGCCAGCAGGGGGACTAGTGTGGGCGAGCAGTTCTTC. Translating it yields CASRGTSVGEQFF.

The CDR3 region has the DNA TGTGCCTGGACCAAGAGTGGAACTCTAAAGCCCCTCCACTTT. This translates into CAWTKSGTLKPLHF. The genes are TRBV30 and TRBJ1-6, with D hard to call. In germline, CDR1 is GTSNPN, CDR2 SVGIG (reference sequence). Trimming shortened V by 4 bases and J by 13 bases, and 20 bases separated the two germline ends. The CDR3 extends over 14 amino acids. Drawing the rest from reference TRBV30 and TRBJ1-6, the complete variable domain is SQTIHQWPATLVQPVGSPLSLECTVEGTSNPNLYWYRQAAGRGLQLLFYSVGIGQISSEVPQNLSASRPQDRQFILSSKKLLLSDSGFYLCAWTKSGTLKPLHFGNGTRLTVT.